The rows below give T cell receptor beta chains drawn from one sample of a study of blood T cells in healthy people across ages. TCRdb re-called the 5' RACE reads through MiXCR, storing one row per CDR3 protein. The sample holds about 1,400,000 distinct CDR3 sequences, 59% seen once. Material for sequencing was blood. The receptors originated from a man between 18 and 29 years old in good health. Both conserved end residues are part of each CDR3. A D gene is named only where the DNA matches it firmly. Expanded clones are given a class, and other clones once, few, many or no size at all.

j_call d_call clone_size v_call cdr3_nt cdr3_aa
TRBJ1-5 TRBD1 . TRBV25-1 TGTGCCAGCAGTGAGACAGGGGCACAGCCCCAGCATTTT CASSETGAQPQHF
TRBJ2-1 TRBD2 . TRBV29-1 TGCAGCGTCCTCGGGGGGGGGCAGAATCCCTACAATGAGCAGTTCTTC CSVLGGGQNPYNEQFF
TRBJ2-5 TRBD2 . TRBV6-2/TRBV6-3 TGTGCCAGCAGTTATTTGCGGGAGGGAAGCGAGACCCAGTACTTC CASSYLREGSETQYF
TRBJ2-7 . . TRBV29-1 TGCAGCGTTAGGGCGGAAACCTACGAGCAGTACTTC CSVRAETYEQYF
TRBJ1-2 TRBD1 . TRBV9 TGTGCCAGCAGCCAGACAGGGGGCCTCTTTGCTAACTATGGCTACACCTTC CASSQTGGLFANYGYTF
TRBJ2-7 TRBD1 . TRBV10-3 TGTGCCATCAGTGAGAGGAGACAGGGCTATTACTACGAGCAGTACTTC CAISERRQGYYYEQYF
TRBJ2-1 TRBD1 . TRBV15 TGTGCCACCACGGCCACAGGGGACAATGAGCAGTTCTTC CATTATGDNEQFF
TRBJ2-3 TRBD2 . TRBV29-1 TGCAGCGTTGAAAGCCTAGCGGGGCGCACAGATACGCAGTATTTT CSVESLAGRTDTQYF
TRBJ2-5 . . TRBV10-2 TGCGCCGGGGGGGCGCAACGAGAGGAGACCCAGTACTTC CAGGAQREETQYF
TRBJ2-7 TRBD2 . TRBV7-2 TGTGCTAGCAGCTCCAGGGTCCAGCGGGAGTACGAGCAGTACTTC CASSSRVQREYEQYF
TRBJ2-3 . . TRBV7-2 TGTGCCAGCAGCGTTTCTGTGGGTCTTGCAGATACGCAGTATTTT CASSVSVGLADTQYF
TRBJ2-5 . . TRBV4-1 TGCGCCAGCAGCCAAGACAATCAACCGGGAGAGACCCAGTACTTC CASSQDNQPGETQYF
TRBJ1-1 TRBD1 . TRBV7-9 TGTGCCAGCAGCCTCCTCGGGGCAGGGGGCCTTTATGCTGAAGCTTTCTTT CASSLLGAGGLYAEAFF
TRBJ2-7 . . TRBV6-5 TGTGCCAGCAGTTATTCCAAGTACTACGAGCAGTACTTC CASSYSKYYEQYF
TRBJ2-7 . . TRBV21-1 TGTGCCAGCAGCAAAGTCCCGGGGGCCCAATACGAGCAGTACTTC CASSKVPGAQYEQYF
TRBJ2-5 . . TRBV9 TGTGCCAGCAGCGGAGGGTCAGAAGAGACCCAGTACTTC CASSGGSEETQYF
TRBJ1-2 . . TRBV3-1 TGTGCCAGCAGCCAAGGATTGGTGGGCTACACCTTC CASSQGLVGYTF
TRBJ2-7 TRBD2 few TRBV15 TGTGCCACCAGCAGCTCGGGGCTAGCGGACCTATTCTACGAGCAGTACTTC CATSSSGLADLFYEQYF
TRBJ1-1 . . TRBV14 TGTGCCAGCAGCCAAGATTTGGGGAGCTTGAACACTGAAGCTTTCTTT CASSQDLGSLNTEAFF
TRBJ1-2 . . TRBV6-6 TGTGCCAGCAGTTACTCAGGGGAGAGTGGCTACACCTTC CASSYSGESGYTF
TRBJ2-1 . few TRBV4-3 TGCGCCAGCAGCCCCTACCGGAGCTACAATGAGCAGTTCTTC CASSPYRSYNEQFF
TRBJ2-3 . . TRBV10-3 TGTGCCATCAGTGTGTTGAGCACAGATACGCAGTATTTT CAISVLSTDTQYF
TRBJ2-3 . few TRBV27 TGTGCCAGCAGCGTTCGGGGGCCCCGCACAGATACGCAGTATTTT CASSVRGPRTDTQYF
TRBJ2-7 . . TRBV27 TGTGCCACCAGGGTGAGGGGGGGGTTTACCTACGAGCAGTACTTC CATRVRGGFTYEQYF
TRBJ2-7 . few TRBV4-1 TGCGCCAGCAGCCAAACCGCCGGGGGATCCTACGAGCAGTACTTC CASSQTAGGSYEQYF
TRBJ2-3 TRBD2 . TRBV5-1 TGCGCCAGCAGTCGTGAGCGGGAGGGCACAGATACGCAGTATTTT CASSREREGTDTQYF
TRBJ2-5 TRBD2 few TRBV3-1 TGTGCCAGCAGCCAGGCTAGCGGGGGGACTCAAGAGACCCAGTACTTC CASSQASGGTQETQYF
TRBJ2-7 TRBD2 . TRBV7-9 TGTGCCAGCAGCCCTAGCGGTGACCTCTCCTACGAGCAGTACTTC CASSPSGDLSYEQYF
TRBJ1-5 . . TRBV2 TGTGCCAGCAGTGAAACAGGCCCAAGCAATCAGCCCCAGCATTTT CASSETGPSNQPQHF
TRBJ2-3 . . TRBV2 TGTGCCAGCAGTGACTTAAGGGGGGCCCCGGAGAGGCAGTATTTT CASSDLRGAPERQYF
TRBJ1-1 TRBD1 . TRBV4-2 TGTGCCAGCAGCTCCCGACAGGGAGGAGGTGAAGCTTTCTTT CASSSRQGGGEAFF
TRBJ1-4 . . TRBV4-1 TGCGCCAGCAGCCAACTGGGACGGACAACTAATGAAAAACTGTTTTTT CASSQLGRTTNEKLFF
TRBJ2-5 TRBD1 . TRBV20-1 TGCAGTGCTCTTACAGGGGGCAAGTTCCAGACCCAGTACTTC CSALTGGKFQTQYF
TRBJ1-4 . . TRBV12-3/TRBV12-4 TGTGCCAGCAGTTTAGCGCTGGGGTCCTTCGAAAAACTGTTTTTT CASSLALGSFEKLFF
TRBJ1-4 . . TRBV3-1 TGTGCCAGCAGCCAAGCTTCCGGGATGCATGAAAAACTGTTTTTT CASSQASGMHEKLFF
TRBJ1-1 . few TRBV25-1 TGTGCCAGCAGTGGGGGACTCCTGAACACTGAAGCTTTCTTT CASSGGLLNTEAFF
TRBJ2-2 . . TRBV4-3 TGCGCCAGCAGCCACCCCGTCGGGGGCGACACCGGGGAGCTGTTTTTT CASSHPVGGDTGELFF
TRBJ2-4 . once TRBV5-6 TGTGCCAGCAGCTTCGGTGGAGTACTAGCCAAAAACATTCAGTACTTC CASSFGGVLAKNIQYF
TRBJ1-2 . few TRBV4-1 TGCGCCAGCAGCCAAGGAACCTGGCAAGTCTATGGCTACACCTTC CASSQGTWQVYGYTF
TRBJ2-5 TRBD2 . TRBV5-1 TGCGCCAGCAGCTGGGCCAGCGGGGACCCCCAAGAGACCCAGTACTTC CASSWASGDPQETQYF
TRBJ2-3 TRBD2 . TRBV6-6 TGTGCCAGCAGTTACGCTACGAGTAGCGGGGGAGCAGATACGCAGTATTTT CASSYATSSGGADTQYF
TRBJ2-7 TRBD2 few TRBV4-1 TGCGCCAGCACTCAACTAGCGGGAGGGAACGAGCAGTACTTC CASTQLAGGNEQYF
TRBJ2-7 . . TRBV6-5 TGTGCCAGCGGGGCCGCCGAGCAGTACTTC CASGAAEQYF
TRBJ2-1 . . TRBV19 TGTGCCAGTAGTAAACTTGGTGAGCAGTTCTTC CASSKLGEQFF
TRBJ2-3 TRBD1 few TRBV5-1 TGCGCCAGCAGAAATCAACCCGACAGGGCCGCCCATACGCAGTATTTT CASRNQPDRAAHTQYF
TRBJ1-2 . . TRBV20-1 TGCAGTGCTAGAGAACGGAATGGATTATATGGCTACACCTTC CSARERNGLYGYTF
TRBJ2-3 TRBD2 few TRBV29-1 TGCAGCGTTGCTAGCGGGACAGATACGCAGTATTTT CSVASGTDTQYF
TRBJ1-5 . . TRBV10-3 TGTGCCATCAGTGAGTCTAGTCCCGATCAGCCCCAGCATTTT CAISESSPDQPQHF
TRBJ2-7 TRBD2 few TRBV4-1 TGCGCCAGCAGCCAAGGGGAAGTGGGAGGGTACGAGCAGTACTTC CASSQGEVGGYEQYF
TRBJ2-4 . . TRBV4-1 TGCGCCAGCAGCCAACCACGACAGGGACTAGCCAAAAACATTCAGTACTTC CASSQPRQGLAKNIQYF
TRBJ2-7 . few TRBV10-3 TGTGCCATCAGCCCAGGCTACGAGCAGTACTTC CAISPGYEQYF